This T cell receptor (beta chain) was captured in a study of cytomegalovirus exposure and HLA in healthy donors. About this clone: Its antigen is not known.

With 60 Vbeta and 13 Jbeta primers, the PCR was carried out. Generated by immunoSEQ multiplex PCR, the TCRdb table keeps only in-frame clones and is missing some. There are more than 95,000 clones in the sample; less than 85% occur only once, and around 8.4% lies in the top ten. Study results and caveats: Sequencing depth roughly uniform across donors was assumed in presence/absence analyses. Cytomegalovirus status, reportedly, was diagnosed with high specificity and sensitivity by the classifier.

V was pared by 6 bases and J by 5 bases, with 15 bases of the junction left unmatched. Germline lookup yields CDR1 SGHVS and CDR2 FQNEAQ. The CDR3 consists of 16 residues. The clonotype comes from a man aged 40-49 years in good health and CMV-seropositive. The sequenced sample consisted of PBMCs. The chain links TRBV7-8 to TRBJ2-5; 7 bases map to TRBD1. CDR3 sequence: CASRPTGQDLMETQYF. The CDR3 DNA reads as TGTGCCAGCAGACCAACCGGACAGGACCTCATGGAGACCCAGTACTTC. The variable domain in full, with the rest retrieved from reference TRBV7-8 and TRBJ2-5, is GAGVSQSPRYKVAKRGQDVALRCDPISGHVSLFWYQQALGQGPEFLTYFQNEAQLDKSGLPSDRFFAERPEGSVSTLKIQRTQQEDSAVYLCASRPTGQDLMETQYFGPGTRLLVL.